This T cell receptor (beta chain) was sequenced for a study of beta chain features in type 1 diabetes. Study-level results: Insertions were fewer and deletions more numerous at VDJ junctions in type 1 diabetes patients. Shortening of TCRB CDR3s, moderate but significant, appeared in all four CD4+ subsets of Type 1 diabetes patients.

Germline assignment: CDR1 GTSNPN and CDR2 SVGIG (reference sequence). CDR3 length: 11 amino acids. V was trimmed by 4 bases and J by 6 bases, leaving 8 bases between them. This clone turned up a few times. The antigen is unknown. TCRB transcripts that were expressed got sequenced, as all of the isolated RNA had been reverse transcribed. Generated by immunoSEQ multiplex PCR, the TCRdb table keeps only in-frame clones and is missing some. The data show 85,000 to 110,000 clones, 25% to 35% seen once. This receptor was taken from a woman aged 18 to 35 with type 1 diabetes. The chain recombines TRBV30 with TRBJ2-3, with D unresolved. The material sequenced was central memory CD4+ T cells from blood. The CDR3 is CAWILVDTQYF. In DNA, the CDR3 is TGTGCCTGGATTTTAGTCGATACGCAGTATTTT.